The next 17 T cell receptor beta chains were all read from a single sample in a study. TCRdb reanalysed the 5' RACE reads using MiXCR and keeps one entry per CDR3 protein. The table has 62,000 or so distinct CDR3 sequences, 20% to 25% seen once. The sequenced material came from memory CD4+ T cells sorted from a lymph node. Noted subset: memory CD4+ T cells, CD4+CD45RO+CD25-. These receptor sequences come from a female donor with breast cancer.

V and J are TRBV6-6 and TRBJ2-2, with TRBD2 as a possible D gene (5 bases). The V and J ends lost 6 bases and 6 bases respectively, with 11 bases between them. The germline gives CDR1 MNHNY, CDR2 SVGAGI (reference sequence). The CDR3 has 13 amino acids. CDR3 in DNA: TGTGCCAGCAGGGAGGAGGTCCCCGGGGAGCTGTTTTTT. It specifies CASREEVPGELFF.

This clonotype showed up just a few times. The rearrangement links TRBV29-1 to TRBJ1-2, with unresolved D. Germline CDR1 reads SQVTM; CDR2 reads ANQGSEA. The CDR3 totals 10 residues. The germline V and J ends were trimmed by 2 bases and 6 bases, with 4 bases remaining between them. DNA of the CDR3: TGCAGCGTTGAACAGAATGGCTACACCTTC. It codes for CSVEQNGYTF.

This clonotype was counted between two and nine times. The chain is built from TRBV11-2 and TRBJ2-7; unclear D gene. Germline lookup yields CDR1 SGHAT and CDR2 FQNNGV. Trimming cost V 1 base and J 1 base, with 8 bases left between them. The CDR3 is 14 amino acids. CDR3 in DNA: TGTGCCAGCAGCTTAGTAAGGCAGTCCTACGAGCAGTACTTC. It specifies CASSLVRQSYEQYF.

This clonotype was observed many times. The CDR3 region is CASSVNSYNEQFF. DNA of the CDR3: TGTGCCAGCAGCGTCAACTCCTACAATGAGCAGTTCTTC. The chain joins TRBV7-2 to TRBJ2-1; D gene ambiguous. CDR3 size: 13 residues. Germline V gene sequence: CDR1 SGHTA, CDR2 FQGNSA. The ends were cut back, 5 bases at V and 0 bases at J, with 5 bases in the middle.

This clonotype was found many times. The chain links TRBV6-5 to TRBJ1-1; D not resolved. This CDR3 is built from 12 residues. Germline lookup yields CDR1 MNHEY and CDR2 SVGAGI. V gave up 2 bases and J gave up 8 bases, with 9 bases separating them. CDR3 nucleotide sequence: TGTGCCAGCAGTTACGGAGGAGGGGAAGCTTTCTTT. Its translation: CASSYGGGEAFF.

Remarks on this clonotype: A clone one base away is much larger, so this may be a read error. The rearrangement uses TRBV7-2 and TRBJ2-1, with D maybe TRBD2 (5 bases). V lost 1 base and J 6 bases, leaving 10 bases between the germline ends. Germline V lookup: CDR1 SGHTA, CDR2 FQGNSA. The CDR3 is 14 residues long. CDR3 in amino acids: CASSLDRGSNEQFF. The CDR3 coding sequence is TGTGCCAGCAGCTTAGACCGAGGGAGCAATGAGCAGTTCTTC. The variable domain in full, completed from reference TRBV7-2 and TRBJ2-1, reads GAGVSQSPSNKVTEKGKDVELRCDPISGHTALYWYRQSLGQGLEFLIYFQGNSAPDKSGLPSDRFSAERTGGSVSTLTIQRTQQEDSAVYLCASSLDRGSNEQFFGPGTRLTVL.

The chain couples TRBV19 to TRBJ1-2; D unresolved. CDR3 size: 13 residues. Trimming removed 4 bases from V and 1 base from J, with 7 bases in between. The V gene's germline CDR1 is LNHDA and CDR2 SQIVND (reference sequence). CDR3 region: CASSTRINYGYTF. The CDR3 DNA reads TGTGCCAGTAGTACCCGTATTAACTATGGCTACACCTTC.

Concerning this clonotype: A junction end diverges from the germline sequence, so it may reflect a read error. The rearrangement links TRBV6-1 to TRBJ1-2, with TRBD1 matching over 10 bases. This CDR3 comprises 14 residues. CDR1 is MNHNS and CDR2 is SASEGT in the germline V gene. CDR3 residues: CASSRGQGSYGYAF. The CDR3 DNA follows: TGTGCCAGCAGCAGGGGACAGGGGAGCTATGGCTACGCCTTC.

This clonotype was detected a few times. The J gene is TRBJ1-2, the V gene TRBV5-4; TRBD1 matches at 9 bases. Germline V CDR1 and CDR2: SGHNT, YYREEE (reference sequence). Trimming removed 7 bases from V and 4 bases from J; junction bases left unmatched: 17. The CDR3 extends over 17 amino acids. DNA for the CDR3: TGTGCCAGCCGTAAGGGCTCGACAGGGGGAAAATCCTATGGCTACACCTTC. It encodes CASRKGSTGGKSYGYTF.

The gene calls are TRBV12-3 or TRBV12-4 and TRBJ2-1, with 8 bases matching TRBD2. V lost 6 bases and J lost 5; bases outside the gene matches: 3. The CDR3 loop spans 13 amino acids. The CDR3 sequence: CASSRGGDNEQFF. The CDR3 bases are TGTGCCAGCAGCCGGGGGGGAGACAATGAGCAGTTCTTC.

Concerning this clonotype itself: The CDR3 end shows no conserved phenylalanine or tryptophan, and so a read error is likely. CDR3 DNA: TGCGCCAGCAGCTTGGATCCAAACCCCCTCTATGGCTACACCTTA. Translating gives CASSLDPNPLYGYTL. This rearrangement joins TRBV5-1 to TRBJ1-2; the D is unclear. V dropped 0 bases and J dropped 4 bases, with 13 bases sitting between them. Germline CDR1 SGHRS, CDR2 YFSETQ. This CDR3 region has 15 residues.

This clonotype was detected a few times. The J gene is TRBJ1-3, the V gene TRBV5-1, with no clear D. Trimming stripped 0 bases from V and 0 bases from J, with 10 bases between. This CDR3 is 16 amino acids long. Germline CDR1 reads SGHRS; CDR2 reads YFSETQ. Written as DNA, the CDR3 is TGCGCCAGCAGCTTGGATCCAGTCGTCTCTGGAAACACCATATATTTT. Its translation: CASSLDPVVSGNTIYF.

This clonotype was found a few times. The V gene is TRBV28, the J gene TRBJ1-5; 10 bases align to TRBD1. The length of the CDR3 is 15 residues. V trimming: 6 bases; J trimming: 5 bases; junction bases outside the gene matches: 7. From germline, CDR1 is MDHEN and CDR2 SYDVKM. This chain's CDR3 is CASSPGTGDYQPQHF. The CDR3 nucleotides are TGTGCCAGCAGCCCCGGGACAGGGGATTATCAGCCCCAGCATTTT. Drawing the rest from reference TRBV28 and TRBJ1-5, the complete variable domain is DVKVTQSSRYLVKRTGEKVFLECVQDMDHENMFWYRQDPGLGLRLIYFSYDVKMKEKGDIPEGYSVSREKKERFSLILESASTNQTSMYLCASSPGTGDYQPQHFGDGTRLSIL.

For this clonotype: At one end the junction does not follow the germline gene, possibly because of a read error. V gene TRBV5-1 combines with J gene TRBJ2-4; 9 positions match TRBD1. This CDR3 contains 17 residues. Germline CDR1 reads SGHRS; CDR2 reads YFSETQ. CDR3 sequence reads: CARSPPTGGLVKNIQYF. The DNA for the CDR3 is TGCGCCCGCAGCCCCCCGACAGGGGGTCTTGTCAAAAACATTCAGTACTTC. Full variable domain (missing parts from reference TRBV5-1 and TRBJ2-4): KAGVTQTPRYLIKTRGQQVTLSCSPISGHRSVSWYQQTPGQGLQFLFEYFSETQRNKGNFPGRFSGRQFSNSRSEMNVSTLELGDSALYLCARSPPTGGLVKNIQYFGAGTRLSVL.

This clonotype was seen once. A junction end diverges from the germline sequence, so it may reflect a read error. CDR3 DNA sequence: TGTGCCGGCAGCTTGAACGGAAACCAAGAGACCCAGTACTTC. It yields the protein CAGSLNGNQETQYF. The chain couples TRBV5-6 to TRBJ2-5, with D unclear. CDR1 and CDR2 from the germline V gene are SGHDT and YYEEEE. The CDR3 sequence is 14 residues long.

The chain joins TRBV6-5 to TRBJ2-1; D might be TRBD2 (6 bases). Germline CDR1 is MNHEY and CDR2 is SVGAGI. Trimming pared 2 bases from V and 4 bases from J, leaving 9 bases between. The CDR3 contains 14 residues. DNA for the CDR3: TGTGCCAGCAGTTACGGAGGGATTTACAATGAGCAGTTCTTC. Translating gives CASSYGGIYNEQFF.

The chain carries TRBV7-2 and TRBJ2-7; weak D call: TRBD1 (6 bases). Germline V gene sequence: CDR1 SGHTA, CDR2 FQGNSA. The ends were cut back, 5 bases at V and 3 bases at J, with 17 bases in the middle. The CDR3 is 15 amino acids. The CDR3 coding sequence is TGTGCCAGCAGCCCCGCCCACAGGGCCCACTACGAGCAGTACTTC. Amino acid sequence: CASSPAHRAHYEQYF.